A selection of T cell receptor beta chains follows, all from one sample in a study of T cells after yellow fever vaccination. TCRdb processed the 5' RACE reads anew with MiXCR; each CDR3 protein has one entry. The profile covers around 590,000 distinct CDR3 sequences, with 9% to 15% appearing a single time and just under 15% taken by the ten largest. Sequenced material: PBMCs, taken on the day of the yellow fever booster vaccination. The source is a man under 40 who received the YFV17D yellow fever vaccine. CDR3s include the opening cysteine and the closing phenylalanine or tryptophan. The D gene is left open where the match is weak. Not all rows give a size; the values are once, few, many and, for expanded clones, a class.

V	J	size	length	D	DNA	CDR3
TRBV20-1	TRBJ1-6	few	13	.	TGCAGTGCTAGAGAGACTCCCAATTCACCCCTCCACTTT	CSARETPNSPLHF
TRBV5-6	TRBJ2-5	few	14	.	TGTGCCAGCAGCTTGGTGGAGATCCGGGAGACCCAGTACTTC	CASSLVEIRETQYF
TRBV7-8	TRBJ2-5	many	16	TRBD2	TGTGCCAGCAGCTTAGCGAGCGGGAGGAACCAAGAGACCCAGTACTTC	CASSLASGRNQETQYF
TRBV30	TRBJ1-3	few	13	.	TGTGCCTGGAGTCCCGGCTCTGGAAACACCATATATTTT	CAWSPGSGNTIYF
TRBV27	TRBJ1-1	.	14	TRBD1	TGTGCCAGCAGTCTCCAGGGGGCGAGGACTGAAGCTTTCTTT	CASSLQGARTEAFF
TRBV3-1	TRBJ1-3	.	13	.	TGTGCCAGCAGCCAAAAACTAAGAAACACCATATATTTT	CASSQKLRNTIYF
TRBV15	TRBJ1-2	.	13	.	TGTGCCACCAGCAGAGAGCGGAACTATGGCTACACCTTC	CATSRERNYGYTF
TRBV27	TRBJ2-3	few	13	.	TGTGCCAGCAGTTGGGGGTACGGAGATACGCAGTATTTT	CASSWGYGDTQYF
TRBV6-2/TRBV6-3	TRBJ2-7	few	10	.	TGTGCCAGCAGGCAATACGAGCAGTACTTC	CASRQYEQYF
TRBV6-1	TRBJ1-1	few	16	.	TGTGCCAGCAGAATCCTCAGGGGTCGGAGGGACACTGAAGCTTTCTTT	CASRILRGRRDTEAFF
TRBV29-1	TRBJ2-3	.	15	TRBD2	TGCAGCGTTAAACTAGCGGGAGGGCCGATGGGTACGCAGTATTTT	CSVKLAGGPMGTQYF
TRBV6-5	TRBJ2-1	few	16	TRBD2	TGTGCCAGCAGCCCCCGGGGGGGGAGTAACTACAATGAGCAGTTCTTC	CASSPRGGSNYNEQFF
TRBV5-1	TRBJ2-1	.	15	.	TGCGCCAGCAGCTTGGACCCGGGGCCCTACAATGAGCAGTTCTTC	CASSLDPGPYNEQFF
TRBV7-2	TRBJ2-7	.	13	.	TGTGCCAGCAGCTTAGTATCCGGGCGCGAGCAGTACTTC	CASSLVSGREQYF
TRBV5-6	TRBJ2-7	many	13	.	TGTGCCAGCAGCTTCCGGGCTGACTACGAGCAGTACTTC	CASSFRADYEQYF
TRBV27	TRBJ1-3	.	16	TRBD1	TGTGCCAGCAGTTTAGGTGGGACAGGGTCTGGAAACACCATATATTTT	CASSLGGTGSGNTIYF
TRBV28	TRBJ2-3	.	15	.	TGTGCCAGAAACCAATTAACGGGTGGCACAGATACGCAGTATTTT	CARNQLTGGTDTQYF
TRBV30	TRBJ1-2	few	16	TRBD1	TGTGCCTGGAGTGTACTAAAGGCAGGGGGCGCGAGGGGCTACACCTTC	CAWSVLKAGGARGYTF
TRBV20-1	TRBJ2-1	.	17	TRBD2	TGCAGTGCTAGAGATCGATGGACTAGCGGGAGGGCCAGTGAGCAGTTCTTC	CSARDRWTSGRASEQFF
TRBV7-2	TRBJ1-1	.	15	.	TGTGCCAGCAGCGCATATCAGGGAAGGGGCACTGAAGCTTTCTTT	CASSAYQGRGTEAFF
TRBV7-2	TRBJ1-3	few	15	.	TGTGCCAGCAGCGCTCAGGGGCCCTCTGGAAACACCATATATTTT	CASSAQGPSGNTIYF
TRBV11-2	TRBJ2-7	few	19	TRBD2	TGTGCCAGCAGCTTGGGCCCGGGACTAGCGGGAGGAGTGGCCTACGAGCAGTACTTC	CASSLGPGLAGGVAYEQYF
TRBV20-1	TRBJ1-1	many	14	TRBD1	TGCAGTGCTAGTCTCCGACAGGGGGCCACTGAAGCTTTCTTT	CSASLRQGATEAFF
TRBV20-1	TRBJ1-5	.	14	.	TGCAGTGCTAGAGGTATGGGGCAACAGAGGCCCCAGCATTTT	CSARGMGQQRPQHF
TRBV7-3	TRBJ2-3	few	13	.	TGTGCCAGCAGCTTAAAGACGGAAGATACGCAGTATTTT	CASSLKTEDTQYF
TRBV30	TRBJ2-1	.	15	.	TGTGCCTGGAGGCCGTGGTCGGGGAGCTACAATGAGCAGTTCTTC	CAWRPWSGSYNEQFF
TRBV12-3/TRBV12-4	TRBJ2-2	few	15	.	TGTGCCAGCAGGAGAGAAGGGGGGCCCACCGGGGAGCTGTTTTTT	CASRREGGPTGELFF
TRBV5-4	TRBJ2-1	.	16	TRBD2	TGTGCCAGCAGCTTTTCTAGCGGGGGATTCTACAATGAGCAGTTCTTC	CASSFSSGGFYNEQFF